By share, the clone carrying this T cell receptor (beta chain) ranks as medium-sized (0.01 to 0.1%). Its antigen is unidentified. The data were obtained in a study of liver allograft versus peripheral blood T cells. Study-level background: Recipients' peripheral blood served as the comparator for T cell receptor repertoires in transplanted livers.

Germline V lookup: CDR1 LNHDA, CDR2 SQIVND (reference sequence). This CDR3 comprises 11 residues. V lost 6 bases and J 3 bases, leaving 5 bases between the germline ends. Study outcomes and limitations: The authors reported that T cell receptor repertoires inside liver allografts differed from those in peripheral blood.

TCRdb passed the reads through MiXCR, listing each CDR3 protein once. This sample has over 9,000 distinct CDR3 sequences, with about a fifth found just once. The chain has TRBV19 and TRBJ1-2; D not resolved. The receptor's source is a human patient who had a liver transplant. Some of these T cells may belong to the graft donor. Here the CDR3 DNA reads TGTGCCAGTAGGAAGGACTATGGCTACACCTTC. The encoded protein is CASRKDYGYTF.